The 21 T cell receptor beta chains reported below all come from one sample, sequenced in a study of cytomegalovirus exposure and HLA in healthy donors. Vbeta (60) and Jbeta (13) primers were used in the PCR. TCRdb keeps only in-frame clones here, not all; method: immunoSEQ multiplex PCR. This sample has some 150,000 clones; 60% to 80% occur once, and the top ten carry more than 1.2%. The sample taken for sequencing was PBMCs. The receptor source for this set is a man aged 55 to 70 in good health and CMV-seronegative.

This chain connects TRBV9 to TRBJ1-3, with no clear D. The germline V gene encodes CDR1 SGDLS and CDR2 YYNGEE. The CDR3 contains 13 residues. Trimming removed 3 bases from V and 4 bases from J, with 8 bases in between. The CDR3 spells CASSDSAGNTIYF. DNA of the CDR3: TGTGCCAGCAGCGACTCCGCGGGAAACACCATATATTTT. The complete variable domain, with remaining parts taken from reference TRBV9 and TRBJ1-3, reads DSGVTQTPKHLITATGQRVTLRCSPRSGDLSVYWYQQSLDQGLQFLIQYYNGEERAKGNILERFSAQQFPDLHSELNLSSLELGDSALYFCASSDSAGNTIYFGEGSWLTVV.

The rearrangement uses TRBV28 and TRBJ2-5; TRBD1 matches at 7 bases. V was clipped by 8 bases and J by 1 base; unmatched bases: 1. CDR3 length equals 12 residues. The germline gives CDR1 MDHEN, CDR2 SYDVKM. The CDR3 nucleotides are TGTGCCAGCCGGACAGGCCAAGAGACCCAGTACTTC. It codes for CASRTGQETQYF.

V is TRBV5-1 and J is TRBJ2-2; 10 bases are a match to TRBD1. V dropped 0 bases and J dropped 4; count of bases not matched to a gene: 3. Germline assignment: CDR1 SGHRS and CDR2 YFSETQ. There are 16 residues in the CDR3. The CDR3 DNA reads as TGCGCCAGCAGCTTGGCTGGGACAGGGGCCACCGGGGAGCTGTTTTTT. Its protein product is CASSLAGTGATGELFF. Full variable domain (remainder filled in from reference TRBV5-1 and TRBJ2-2): KAGVTQTPRYLIKTRGQQVTLSCSPISGHRSVSWYQQTPGQGLQFLFEYFSETQRNKGNFPGRFSGRQFSNSRSEMNVSTLELGDSALYLCASSLAGTGATGELFFGEGSRLTVL.

This clone came up once. The V and J genes are TRBV4-1 and TRBJ2-6; TRBD1 matches at 8 bases. Germline values: CDR1 MGHRA, CDR2 YSYEKL. The CDR3 is made up of 20 amino acids. The trim removed 2 bases at V and 0 bases at J, leaving 12 bases unmatched. The CDR3 sequence is CASSQLSGQALNSGANVLTF. The CDR3 DNA reads as TGCGCCAGCAGCCAACTTTCGGGACAGGCGCTAAACTCTGGGGCCAACGTCCTGACTTTC.

This clone was counted a few times. The V and J genes are TRBV14 and TRBJ2-2; 10 nucleotides match TRBD1. The ends lost 6 bases at V and 4 bases at J; junction bases unmatched: 5. CDR1 and CDR2 (germline): SGHDN, FVKESK. The length of the CDR3 is 15 residues. DNA for the CDR3: TGTGCCAGCAGAAGGACAGGGGGACTCACCGGGGAGCTGTTTTTT. As protein: CASRRTGGLTGELFF.

The V call is TRBV10-3, the J call TRBJ2-3, with D possibly being TRBD2 (7 bases). Germline V gives CDR1 ENHRY, CDR2 SYGVKD. Trimming took off 4 bases at V and 3 bases at J, with 14 bases between the two ends. The CDR3 contains 15 residues. The DNA for the CDR3 is TGTGCCATCAGTGCTCTAGCGGACAGTACAGATACGCAGTATTTT. This sequence encodes CAISALADSTDTQYF.

The sample holds a few counts of this clone. The chain has TRBV5-1 and TRBJ1-1; a weak D match, TRBD1 (5 bases). V was pared by 4 bases and J by 4 bases, with 17 bases between. The CDR3 totals 15 residues. The germline V gene has CDR1 SGHRS and CDR2 YFSETQ. CDR3 sequence reads: CASSAAGYGATEAFF. The CDR3 region has the DNA TGCGCCAGCAGCGCAGCAGGGTATGGGGCCACTGAAGCTTTCTTT.

The chain links TRBV4-3 to TRBJ1-6; 7 bases line up with TRBD1. In germline, CDR1 is LGHNA, CDR2 YSLEER. The CDR3 has 16 residues. V dropped 1 base and J dropped 6; count of bases not matched to a gene: 6. The CDR3 DNA reads TGCGCCAGCAGCCAAGTACAGGGGAATCCTAATTCACCCCTCCACTTT. It specifies CASSQVQGNPNSPLHF.

Concerning this clone itself: Within the sample, other DNA sequences also encode this same CDR3. This chain links TRBV28 with TRBJ2-5; D is undetermined. This CDR3 is 11 amino acids long. The germline V gene has CDR1 MDHEN and CDR2 SYDVKM. Trimming cost V 5 bases and J 2 bases, with 3 bases left between them. CDR3 amino acids: CASSLQETQYF. CDR3 nucleotide sequence: TGTGCCAGCAGTCTTCAAGAGACCCAGTACTTC.

This clone has a handful of counts. The rearrangement joins TRBV9 to TRBJ1-1; D possibly corresponds to TRBD1 (6 bases). The CDR3 sequence is 13 residues long. Per the germline V gene, CDR1 is SGDLS and CDR2 is YYNGEE. Trimming took off 4 bases at V and 2 bases at J, with 9 bases between the two ends. The chain's CDR3 is CASSLQGNTEAFF. The CDR3 bases are TGTGCCAGCAGCTTACAGGGAAACACTGAAGCTTTCTTT. Full variable domain (remainder filled in from reference TRBV9 and TRBJ1-1): DSGVTQTPKHLITATGQRVTLRCSPRSGDLSVYWYQQSLDQGLQFLIQYYNGEERAKGNILERFSAQQFPDLHSELNLSSLELGDSALYFCASSLQGNTEAFFGQGTRLTVV.

The DNA for the CDR3 is TGCGCCAGCAGGGACAGCAGCAGCTCCTATAATTCACCCCTCCACTTT. It specifies CASRDSSSSYNSPLHF. The chain uses TRBV10-1 and TRBJ1-6, with D possibly matching TRBD1 (6 bases). The CDR3 is made up of 16 amino acids. In germline, CDR1 is WNHNN, CDR2 SYGVQD (reference sequence). V was trimmed by 6 bases and J by 0 bases, leaving 12 bases between them.

J is TRBJ1-1 and V is TRBV6-5; maybe TRBD1 (6 bases). CDR1 and CDR2 (germline): MNHEY, SVGAGI. The CDR3 extends over 13 amino acids. The germline V and J ends were trimmed by 5 bases and 1 base, with 8 bases remaining between them. CDR3 sequence reads: CASSRQENTEAFF. Here the CDR3 DNA reads TGTGCCAGCAGTCGACAGGAGAACACTGAAGCTTTCTTT.

The V and J genes are TRBV7-9 and TRBJ1-6, with a weak D call TRBD1 (5 bases). V was clipped by 4 bases and J by 8 bases, with 12 bases between them. CDR1 is SEHNR, CDR2 FQNEAQ, per germline (reference sequence). The CDR3 loop spans 14 amino acids. CDR3 sequence reads: CASSSTGGDSPLHF. For the CDR3, the DNA is TGTGCCAGCAGCTCCACAGGTGGGGATTCACCCCTCCACTTT.

This clone was detected a few times. V usage is TRBV5-8 and J usage is TRBJ2-2, with D unclear. This CDR3 is 14 amino acids long. CDR1 and CDR2 from the germline V gene are SGHTS and YDEGEE. Trimming took off 1 base at V and 5 bases at J, with 9 bases between the two ends. Here the CDR3 reads CASSLIPRTGELFF. CDR3 nucleotide sequence: TGTGCCAGCAGCTTGATCCCCCGGACCGGGGAGCTGTTTTTT.

The rearrangement uses TRBV28 and TRBJ1-2; no definite D call. CDR1 is MDHEN, CDR2 SYDVKM, per germline. Trimming removed 11 bases from V and 6 bases from J, with 16 bases in between. There are 12 residues in the CDR3. Here the CDR3 DNA reads TGTGCCCACAGCAAGGCAGCCCATGGCTACACCTTC. The encoded protein is CAHSKAAHGYTF.

The sample holds a few counts of this clone. The chain joins TRBV4-3 to TRBJ2-1; no definite D call. CDR3 size: 13 residues. CDR1 and CDR2 from the germline V gene are LGHNA and YSLEER. Trimming cost V 4 bases and J 2 bases, with 6 bases left between them. CDR3 region: CASSLGAYNEQFF. Here the CDR3 DNA reads TGCGCCAGCAGCCTCGGAGCCTACAATGAGCAGTTCTTC.

The DNA for the CDR3 is TGTGCCAGCAGTTTACGCGGGCAGCGCCAGCAGTTCTTC. It encodes CASSLRGQRQQFF. This chain connects TRBV27 to TRBJ2-1; the D gene is possibly TRBD2 (5 bases). Trimming took off 2 bases at V and 11 bases at J, with 13 bases between the two ends. The germline V gene encodes CDR1 MNHEY and CDR2 SMNVEV (reference sequence). The CDR3 loop spans 13 amino acids.

The chain employs TRBV7-2 and TRBJ1-1; D perhaps matches TRBD1 (6 bases). The germline V gene encodes CDR1 SGHTA and CDR2 FQGNSA. CDR3 length: 14 amino acids. V lost 7 bases to trimming and J lost 1 base, with 13 bases between them. The CDR3 DNA follows: TGTGCCAGCAACCTTGTGGGGGCGAACACTGAAGCTTTCTTT. This gives the protein CASNLVGANTEAFF.

The V call is TRBV5-6, the J call TRBJ2-3; 11 bases agree with TRBD2. CDR3 length equals 17 residues. With V trimmed by 7 bases and J by 2 bases, 12 bases remained unmatched. Germline CDR1 and CDR2: SGHDT and YYEEEE. The CDR3 DNA follows: TGTGCCAGCCAATTATTCTTAGCGGGAGGGCCCACAGATACGCAGTATTTT. Translating gives CASQLFLAGGPTDTQYF.

The gene calls are TRBV14 and TRBJ2-5; D might be TRBD1 (5 bases). Per the germline V gene, CDR1 is SGHDN and CDR2 is FVKESK. The CDR3 sequence is 15 residues long. V was shortened by 4 bases and J by 4 bases, with 16 bases between the two germline ends. The CDR3 protein is CASSPDGSRAETQYF. The CDR3 coding sequence is TGTGCCAGCAGCCCGGATGGGTCCAGGGCAGAGACCCAGTACTTC.

The V call is TRBV7-8, the J call TRBJ1-1, with D unresolved. The CDR3 loop spans 14 amino acids. V lost 5 bases, J lost 0 bases, and 10 bases lay in between. The germline V gene has CDR1 SGHVS and CDR2 FQNEAQ. CDR3 bases: TGTGCCAGCAGCCCGCAGGTCATGAACACTGAAGCTTTCTTT. This codes for CASSPQVMNTEAFF.